A single sample gave rise to the 23 T cell receptor beta chains below, sequenced in a study of CD8 T cells in Susac syndrome. Random hexamers were used to reverse transcribe an amount of roughly 0.45 to 1 ug RNA. In TCRdb, the immunoSEQ multiplex PCR reads were re-called with MiXCR into one record per CDR3 protein. The sample yields fewer than 150,000 distinct CDR3 sequences, approximately 95% seen once. Source material: CD8+ T cells from PBMCs. These receptors were collected from a human donor in good health.

This CDR3 is CASSVGVGIHDEQYF. The CDR3 region has the DNA TGTGCCAGCAGCGTAGGGGTAGGGATCCATGACGAGCAGTACTTC. This rearrangement joins TRBV9 to TRBJ2-7; no firm D call. Between the trimmed V and J ends, which lost 0 bases and 5 bases, there was a span of 15 bases. The CDR3 spans 15 residues. CDR1 and CDR2 (germline): SGDLS, YYNGEE.

This clonotype was observed a few times. The V call is TRBV7-6, the J call TRBJ2-7; no definite D call. The CDR3 runs 12 residues. The germline V and J ends were trimmed by 5 bases and 4 bases, with 9 bases remaining between them. The germline CDR1 and CDR2 sequences are SGHVS and FNYEAQ. In nucleotides, the CDR3 is TGTGCCAGCAGCCCCGACTTGTACGAGCAGTACTTC. As protein: CASSPDLYEQYF.

This clonotype occurred once. The chain joins TRBV7-9 to TRBJ2-1; tentative D call: TRBD1 (6 bases). The V end lost 5 bases, the J end lost 8 bases, and 13 bases lay between the germline ends. Germline V gives CDR1 SEHNR, CDR2 FQNEAQ (reference sequence). This CDR3 region has 13 residues. The CDR3 bases are TGTGCCAGCAGCCCACAGGGTTCCTATGAGCAGTTCTTC. This gives the protein CASSPQGSYEQFF.

The chain couples TRBV9 to TRBJ1-1; D possibly corresponds to TRBD1 (5 bases). Trimming took 2 bases from V and 8 from J, leaving 16 bases between them. The germline CDR1 and CDR2 sequences are SGDLS and YYNGEE. The CDR3 spans 14 residues. The CDR3 sequence: CASSVGSWDVEAFF. DNA for the CDR3: TGTGCCAGCAGCGTGGGGAGTTGGGACGTCGAAGCTTTCTTT.

V gene TRBV4-1 combines with J gene TRBJ2-1; 10 bases agree with TRBD2. The germline V gene has CDR1 MGHRA and CDR2 YSYEKL. Trimming took 1 base from V and 5 from J; bases not matched to a gene: 5. The CDR3 sequence is 16 residues long. The CDR3 spells CASSQGGLASHNEQFF. For the CDR3, the DNA is TGCGCCAGCAGCCAAGGGGGACTAGCGTCCCACAATGAGCAGTTCTTC.

V gene TRBV12-3 or TRBV12-4 combines with J gene TRBJ2-7; tentatively, D is TRBD1 (6 bases). Trimming cost V 3 bases and J 3 bases, with 12 bases left between them. The CDR3 consists of 14 residues. The CDR3 here is CASSFGRGYYEQYF. The CDR3 bases are TGTGCCAGCAGTTTCGGCAGGGGATACTACGAGCAGTACTTC.

CDR3 in amino acids: CASSAGTSINEQYF. CDR3 sequence (DNA): TGTGCCAGCAGTGCCGGGACTAGTATCAACGAGCAGTACTTC. J is TRBJ2-7 and V is TRBV27; 8 bases map to TRBD2. The V gene's germline CDR1 is MNHEY and CDR2 SMNVEV (reference sequence). The CDR3 runs to 14 residues. The J segment lost 5 bases and the V segment lost 5 bases, leaving 8 bases of the junction unmatched.

The CDR3 nucleotides are TGTGCCAGCAGCACATTACAGGGGCCTATGAACACTGAAGCTTTCTTT. It yields the protein CASSTLQGPMNTEAFF. This chain connects TRBV5-4 to TRBJ1-1, with 7 bases matching TRBD1. V trimming: 4 bases; J trimming: 0 bases; junction bases outside the gene matches: 9. The germline V gene has CDR1 SGHNT and CDR2 YYREEE (reference sequence). The CDR3 runs to 16 residues.

The gene calls are TRBV28 and TRBJ1-1, with TRBD1 as a possible D gene (5 bases). CDR1 is MDHEN, CDR2 SYDVKM, per germline. The CDR3 has 15 amino acids. Trimming took 6 bases from V and 7 from J, leaving 21 bases between them. CDR3 in DNA: TGTGCCAGCAGCCTAATGCAGGGTCTCTTTGGTGAAGCTTTCTTT. The encoded protein is CASSLMQGLFGEAFF.

This clonotype was counted a single time. The chain couples TRBV19 to TRBJ1-1, with a weak D call TRBD1 (6 bases). Germline loops: CDR1 LNHDA, CDR2 SQIVND (reference sequence). CDR3 length: 12 amino acids. The V and J ends lost 5 bases and 11 bases respectively, with 15 bases between them. The CDR3 nucleotides are TGTGCCAGTAGTCCGGCAGGGGTGGATGCTTTCTTT. This translates into CASSPAGVDAFF. Combining the CDR3 with reference TRBV19 and TRBJ1-1 gives the whole variable domain DGGITQSPKYLFRKEGQNVTLSCEQNLNHDAMYWYRQDPGQGLRLIYYSQIVNDFQKGDIAEGYSVSREKKESFPLTVTSAQKNPTAFYLCASSPAGVDAFFGQGTRLTVV.

The J gene is TRBJ2-7, the V gene TRBV20-1; 9 nucleotides agree with TRBD2. This CDR3 has 17 amino acids. In germline, CDR1 is DFQATT, CDR2 SNEGSKA (reference sequence). V dropped 3 bases and J dropped 3; count of bases not matched to a gene: 15. CDR3 nucleotide sequence: TGCAGTGCTAGGGAGGGGTTAGCGGGAGCCATGTTCTACGAGCAGTACTTC. Translated: CSAREGLAGAMFYEQYF.

The chain is built from TRBV12-3 or TRBV12-4 and TRBJ2-5; D is undetermined. CDR3 length: 11 residues. The V end lost 5 bases, the J end lost 7 bases, and 8 bases lay between the germline ends. This chain's CDR3 is CASSPNGTQYF. CDR3 in DNA: TGTGCCAGCAGTCCAAATGGGACCCAGTACTTC.

This sequence joins TRBV7-8 and TRBJ2-7, with 11 nucleotides matching TRBD2. Germline CDR1 reads SGHVS; CDR2 reads FQNEAQ. The CDR3 spans 14 residues. The V gene end was trimmed by 10 bases and the J gene end by 4 bases; junction bases not matched to a gene: 9. The CDR3 protein is CAISRGTSGYEQYF. The CDR3 bases are TGTGCCATCAGTAGAGGGACTAGCGGTTACGAGCAGTACTTC.

V and J are TRBV27 and TRBJ2-5; no reliable D call. This CDR3 region has 13 residues. CDR1 is MNHEY and CDR2 is SMNVEV in the germline V gene (reference sequence). V was pared by 0 bases and J by 4 bases, with 6 bases between. The DNA of the CDR3 is TGTGCCAGCAGTTTATCGATTGGAGAGACCCAGTACTTC. This translates into CASSLSIGETQYF.

The chain employs TRBV29-1 and TRBJ1-1; D call uncertain. There are 11 residues in the CDR3. CDR1 SQVTM and CDR2 ANQGSEA come from the germline V gene. Trimming took off 4 bases at V and 4 bases at J, with 7 bases between the two ends. CDR3 DNA sequence: TGCAGCGTTGTTTGGGGCACTGAAGCTTTCTTT. Amino acids: CSVVWGTEAFF. The whole variable domain, filled in from reference TRBV29-1 and TRBJ1-1, reads SAVISQKPSRDICQRGTSLTIQCQVDSQVTMMFWYRQQPGQSLTLIATANQGSEATYESGFVIDKFPISRPNLTFSTLTVSNMSPEDSSIYLCSVVWGTEAFFGQGTRLTVV.

The V gene is TRBV14, the J gene TRBJ2-1; D gene uncertain. V was trimmed by 8 bases and J by 3 bases, leaving 14 bases between them. The CDR3 is 14 amino acids. Per the germline V gene, CDR1 is SGHDN and CDR2 is FVKESK. The CDR3 region is CASLKRPNYNEQFF. The CDR3 DNA reads TGTGCCAGCCTTAAGCGTCCAAACTACAATGAGCAGTTCTTC.

This clonotype was counted between two and nine times. At one of its ends the junction is not consistent with the germline gene, which may arise from a read error. V gene TRBV29-1 combines with J gene TRBJ2-1; 8 bases are a match to TRBD2. CDR1 and CDR2 from the germline V gene are SQVTM and ANQGSEA. There are 18 residues in the CDR3. The CDR3 coding sequence is TGCAGCGTGTCACTCCCGGGACTAGGAGGGGGATCCTACAATGAGCAGTTTTTC. Translated: CSVSLPGLGGGSYNEQFF.

The CDR3 loop reads CASSYTNQPQHF. CDR3 DNA: TGTGCCAGCAGTTACACCAATCAGCCCCAGCATTTT. The rearrangement links TRBV27 to TRBJ1-5; D remains ambiguous. The germline V gene encodes CDR1 MNHEY and CDR2 SMNVEV (reference sequence). Trimming stripped 4 bases from V and 3 bases from J, with 4 bases between. The CDR3 is 12 residues long.

This clonotype was detected a few times. The chain is built from TRBV28 and TRBJ2-1; possibly TRBD2 for D (7 bases). This CDR3 region has 12 residues. V lost 2 bases and J lost 10, with 9 bases in between. CDR1 is MDHEN, CDR2 SYDVKM, per germline. CDR3 amino acids: CASSLEGGEQFF. The CDR3 nucleotides are TGTGCCAGCAGTTTAGAGGGGGGGGAGCAGTTCTTC.

The V call is TRBV5-4, the J call TRBJ2-7; possibly TRBD2 for D (5 bases). The V gene's germline CDR1 is SGHNT and CDR2 YYREEE (reference sequence). This CDR3 has 13 residues. The V end lost 5 bases, the J end lost 3 bases, and 12 bases lay between the germline ends. CDR3 loop: CASRALADYEQYF. The CDR3 bases are TGTGCCAGCAGAGCGCTAGCAGACTACGAGCAGTACTTC. Combining the CDR3 with reference TRBV5-4 and TRBJ2-7 gives the whole variable domain ETGVTQSPTHLIKTRGQQVTLRCSSQSGHNTVSWYQQALGQGPQFIFQYYREEENGRGNFPPRFSGLQFPNYSSELNVNALELDDSALYLCASRALADYEQYFGPGTRLTVT.

The chain has TRBV12-3 or TRBV12-4 and TRBJ1-2; D gene unclear. The CDR3 is 15 residues long. Trimming removed 5 bases from V and 1 base from J, with 14 bases in between. This CDR3 is CASSTRAGNNYGYTF. The DNA for the CDR3 is TGTGCCAGCAGTACCCGGGCAGGCAATAACTATGGCTACACCTTC.

The V and J genes are TRBV3-1 and TRBJ2-7; D is undetermined. Trimming shortened V by 2 bases and J by 3 bases, and 14 bases separated the two germline ends. In germline, CDR1 is LGHDT, CDR2 YNNKEL (reference sequence). The CDR3 is made up of 15 amino acids. The CDR3 region has the DNA TGTGCCAGCAGCCAATCCGGCGCGGAATTCTACGAGCAGTACTTC. This sequence encodes CASSQSGAEFYEQYF.

The CDR3 spells CASSAYASTEAFF. The CDR3 coding sequence is TGTGCCAGCAGCGCTTACGCGAGCACTGAAGCTTTCTTT. V is TRBV7-2 and J is TRBJ1-1, with D unclear. V was cut by 5 bases and J by 4 bases, with 11 bases left in between. This CDR3 is built from 13 residues. The germline V gene encodes CDR1 SGHTA and CDR2 FQGNSA.